This TCR beta chain emerged from a study of blood T cell repertoires in COVID-19. The table lists this clone with a few counts. The repertoire was sequenced with immunoSEQ multiplex PCR; TCRdb's copy has only in-frame clones and lacks some. The table records about 110,000 clones, 60% to 85% of them present only once. This sequence was found in a man at least 80 years old with COVID-19, enrolled during active disease. The sequenced material came from peripheral blood.

CDR3 coding DNA: TGTGCCAGTAGTACGGGCCGGGGGACAGGGATCCAGCCCCAGCATTTT. Its translation is CASSTGRGTGIQPQHF. V is TRBV19 and J is TRBJ1-5, with 9 bases lining up with TRBD1. The trim removed 4 bases at V and 7 bases at J, leaving 11 bases unmatched. Germline assignment: CDR1 LNHDA and CDR2 SQIVND (reference sequence). The CDR3 runs 16 residues.